The entry below gives a single T cell receptor beta chain sequence along with its context. This entry is derived from a study of blood T cell repertoires in COVID-19. Overall study context: Italy, Spain and the United States were the sources of the convalescent and acute COVID-19 samples. T cells, B-cell-depleted T cells, or PBMCs provided the cDNA or gDNA that served as material.

Authors' processing steps: Scientists estimated how many nucleated cells there were by amplifying reference gene primers. Clones were sequenced by immunoSEQ multiplex PCR, and TCRdb holds only the in-frame ones, with some missing. V and J calls and clone size are those listed in that table; D and trimming were worked out from the DNA. The sample holds about 110,000 clones; less than 85% are singletons and the top ten take around 3.5%. The sample consisted of peripheral blood. The sequence was collected from a woman aged 80 or over with acute or convalescent COVID-19.

The CDR3 nucleotides read TGTGCCAGTAGTATCGGGGAGCCGGGGGCCAACGTCCTGACTTTC. Its translation is CASSIGEPGANVLTF. The chain combines TRBV19 with TRBJ2-6, with D tentatively TRBD2 (5 bases). From germline, CDR1 is LNHDA and CDR2 SQIVND (reference sequence). V lost 3 bases and J 4 bases, leaving 10 bases between the germline ends. CDR3 size: 15 residues.